A selection of T cell receptor beta chains follows, all from one sample in a study of TIL therapy for anti-PD-1-resistant metastatic lung cancer. Clones were sequenced by immunoSEQ multiplex PCR, and TCRdb holds only the in-frame ones, with some missing. The sample carries 7,000 to 9,000 clones, less than 85% recorded once. The source was tumor tissue, collected at baseline. The receptors come from a person aged 25 to 79 with non-small cell lung cancer. CDR3s include the opening cysteine and the closing phenylalanine or tryptophan. Each record gives: CDR3 length, clone size, V gene, D gene, J gene, CDR3 DNA, CDR3 protein. A D gene is named only where the DNA matches it firmly. Size tells how often a clone was seen (once, few, many) or the class of an expanded clone, and some rows leave it out.

15	.	TRBV4-1	.	TRBJ2-3	TGCGCCAGCAGCCAAGATAAGGCTGACACAGATACGCAGTATTTT	CASSQDKADTDTQYF
15	.	TRBV28	TRBD1	TRBJ1-2	TGTGCCAGCAGTTTTCAGGGGGCGATCGGCTATGGCTACACCTTC	CASSFQGAIGYGYTF
15	.	TRBV27	.	TRBJ1-6	TGTGCCAGCAGTTTAATCGGGGCAGATAATTCACCCCTCCACTTT	CASSLIGADNSPLHF
13	.	TRBV5-6	.	TRBJ1-2	TGTGCCAGCAGCTTAGTCGCCGCCTATGGCTACACCTTC	CASSLVAAYGYTF
14	.	TRBV19	.	TRBJ2-7	TGTGCCAGTAGTATAGACCAAGGGGAGGACGAGCAGTACTTC	CASSIDQGEDEQYF
18	once	TRBV7-3	TRBD1	TRBJ2-1	TGTGCCAGCAGCTTAAATTTTTCCGGGACAGGGGGGGTCTATGAGCAGTTCTTC	CASSLNFSGTGGVYEQFF
15	.	TRBV11-3	.	TRBJ1-5	TGTGCCAGCAGCTTAGAACGGGCAGGCCGACAGCCCCAGCATTTT	CASSLERAGRQPQHF
15	.	TRBV19	.	TRBJ1-1	TGTGCCAGTACCCCCTTCGCCGCCACGAACACTGAAGCTTTCTTT	CASTPFAATNTEAFF
14	.	TRBV5-1	TRBD2	TRBJ2-7	TGCGCCAGCAGCTTGGAACTAGCGATACGCGAGCAGTACTTC	CASSLELAIREQYF
15	.	TRBV16	.	TRBJ1-2	TGTGCCAGCAGCCCCATGGGGTGGGGGACCTATGGCTACACCTTC	CASSPMGWGTYGYTF
15	.	TRBV19	.	TRBJ1-6	TGTGCCAGTAGTACGGGACACCTCGATAATTCACCCCTCCACTTT	CASSTGHLDNSPLHF
13	.	TRBV6-5	.	TRBJ1-2	TGTGCCAGCAGTTACCGTACAGGGCACGGCTACACCTTC	CASSYRTGHGYTF
14	.	TRBV6-5	TRBD1	TRBJ2-7	TGTGCCAGCAGGGGACAGCTAAACTCCTACGAGCAGTACTTC	CASRGQLNSYEQYF
14	.	TRBV6-6	.	TRBJ1-4	TGTGCCAGCAGTTATACCCAGGGTGGTGAAAAACTGTTTTTT	CASSYTQGGEKLFF
16	.	TRBV11-2	.	TRBJ2-3	TGTGCCAGCAGCCTCGGGACTGCTAGCGGCACAGATACGCAGTATTTT	CASSLGTASGTDTQYF
13	.	TRBV4-2	TRBD1	TRBJ1-2	TGTGCCAGCAGCGACGGGACAGCCTATGGCTACACCTTC	CASSDGTAYGYTF
16	.	TRBV5-1	TRBD1	TRBJ1-1	TGCGCCAGCAGCCCCCGGGACAGGAGGCCGAACACTGAAGCTTTCTTT	CASSPRDRRPNTEAFF
14	.	TRBV6-6	.	TRBJ1-2	TGTGCCAGCAGTTACTCGAAAGGCTCAGGCGGCTACACCTTC	CASSYSKGSGGYTF
14	.	TRBV28	.	TRBJ1-2	TGTGCCAGCGGCAGACTTACGGGCGGGGATGGCTACACCTTC	CASGRLTGGDGYTF
14	few	TRBV7-2	.	TRBJ1-2	TGTGCCAGCAGCTTAGGACATAACTCAGGGGGCTACACCTTC	CASSLGHNSGGYTF
15	.	TRBV7-9	TRBD2	TRBJ2-7	TGTGCCAGCAGCCTCCGACTAGCGGGTTCCTACGAGCAGTACTTC	CASSLRLAGSYEQYF
13	few	TRBV7-3	.	TRBJ1-2	TGTGCCAGCAGCTTCACAGGGACCGGGAGGTACACCTTC	CASSFTGTGRYTF
14	.	TRBV7-2	.	TRBJ1-1	TGTGCCAGCAGCCCCCGACGAGGAAGCACTGAAGCTTTCTTT	CASSPRRGSTEAFF